This T cell receptor beta chain is from a study of post-analysis software for immune sequencing data. Study at large: As for disease course, relapsing-remitting, secondary progressive and progressive-relapsing multiple sclerosis were all included.

Trimming removed 5 bases at V and 6 bases at J, with 17 bases between. The CDR3 length is 14 residues. The germline gives CDR1 DFQATT, CDR2 SNEGSKA (reference sequence). The study's findings and limits: A few TRBV segments were significantly more frequent in patients than in controls. TRBV5-6, TRBV5-1 and TRBV20-1 were among these segments. Significantly lower normalized Chao1 diversity was found in patients with multiple sclerosis relative to controls. Samples from one preparation batch, clustered by F measure, grouped strongly together.

Of note for this clonotype: What it binds is unknown.

TCR beta cDNA libraries had unique molecular identifiers. The authors obtained some 500,000 cDNA molecules from approximately 1 to 10 million T cells. MiXCR was run by TCRdb on the PCR reads, yielding one entry per CDR3 protein. This table holds approximately 690,000 distinct CDR3 sequences, around 64% found once. Sequences were obtained from blood. The gene calls are TRBV20-1 and TRBJ2-1; TRBD2 is a possible D gene (6 bases). The TCR comes from a girl aged 2 to 10 with multiple sclerosis. The CDR3 coding sequence is TGCAGTGCTCCCTCGAGGGAGGAGGGCAATGAGCAGTTCTTC. It codes for CSAPSREEGNEQFF.